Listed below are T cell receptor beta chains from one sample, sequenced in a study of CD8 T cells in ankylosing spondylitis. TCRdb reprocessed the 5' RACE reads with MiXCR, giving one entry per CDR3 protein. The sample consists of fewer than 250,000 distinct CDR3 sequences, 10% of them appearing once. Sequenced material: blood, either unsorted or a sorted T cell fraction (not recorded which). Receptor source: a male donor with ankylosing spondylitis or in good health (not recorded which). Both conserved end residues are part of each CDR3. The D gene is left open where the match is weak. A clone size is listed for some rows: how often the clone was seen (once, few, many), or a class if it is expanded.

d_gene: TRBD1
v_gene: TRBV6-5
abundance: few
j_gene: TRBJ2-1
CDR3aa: CASSYTGGSYNEQFF
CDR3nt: TGTGCCAGCAGTTACACAGGGGGCTCCTACAATGAGCAGTTCTTC

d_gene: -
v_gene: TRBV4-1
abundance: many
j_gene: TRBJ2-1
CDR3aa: CASSQDFGGPGNEQFF
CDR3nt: TGCGCCAGCAGCCAAGATTTCGGGGGGCCAGGCAATGAGCAGTTCTTC

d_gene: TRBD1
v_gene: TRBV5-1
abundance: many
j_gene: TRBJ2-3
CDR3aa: CASSTGTGYTDTQYF
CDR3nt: TGCGCCAGCAGCACCGGGACAGGATATACAGATACGCAGTATTTT

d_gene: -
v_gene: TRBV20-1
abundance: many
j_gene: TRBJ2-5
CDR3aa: CSARDGSRAGETQYF
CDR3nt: TGCAGTGCTAGAGATGGTTCTAGAGCCGGAGAGACCCAGTACTTC

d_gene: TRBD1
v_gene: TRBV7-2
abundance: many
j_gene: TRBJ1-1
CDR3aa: CASSFKGQGAAEAFF
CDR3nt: TGTGCCAGCAGCTTTAAGGGACAGGGGGCCGCTGAAGCTTTCTTT

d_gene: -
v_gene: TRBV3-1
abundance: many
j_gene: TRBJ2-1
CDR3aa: CASSQDVRALGNEQFF
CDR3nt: TGTGCCAGCAGCCAAGATGTGCGGGCTCTCGGCAATGAGCAGTTCTTC

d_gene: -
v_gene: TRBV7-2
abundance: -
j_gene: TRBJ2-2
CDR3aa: CASSLRVSSVAGELFF
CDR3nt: TGTGCCAGCAGCTTAAGGGTCTCTAGCGTTGCCGGGGAGCTGTTTTTT

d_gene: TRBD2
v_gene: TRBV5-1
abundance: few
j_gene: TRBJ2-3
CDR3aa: CASSYLLAGGLAAVTDTQYF
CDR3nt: TGCGCCAGCAGCTACCTACTAGCGGGGGGCCTCGCCGCGGTCACAGATACGCAGTATTTT

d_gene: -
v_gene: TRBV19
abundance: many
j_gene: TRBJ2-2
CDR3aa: CASWPKGNTGELFF
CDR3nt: TGTGCCAGTTGGCCAAAGGGGAACACCGGGGAGCTGTTTTTT

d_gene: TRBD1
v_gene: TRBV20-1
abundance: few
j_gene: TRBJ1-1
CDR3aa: CSAHGQGAPNTEAFF
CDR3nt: TGCAGTGCTCACGGACAGGGGGCCCCGAACACTGAAGCTTTCTTT

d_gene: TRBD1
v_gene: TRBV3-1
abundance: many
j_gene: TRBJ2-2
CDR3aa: CASSPTSGTGYSGELFF
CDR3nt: TGTGCCAGCAGCCCTACCTCCGGGACAGGGTATTCGGGGGAGCTGTTTTTT

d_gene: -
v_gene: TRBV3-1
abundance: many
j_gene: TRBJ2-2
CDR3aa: CASSQGRESGELFF
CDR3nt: TGTGCCAGCAGCCAAGGGAGGGAATCCGGGGAGCTGTTTTTT

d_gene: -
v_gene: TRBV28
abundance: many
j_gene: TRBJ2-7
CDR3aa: CASSTPRVPYEQYF
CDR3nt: TGTGCCAGCAGTACCCCCAGGGTCCCCTACGAGCAGTACTTC

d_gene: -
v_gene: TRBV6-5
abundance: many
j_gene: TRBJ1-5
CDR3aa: CASSNPQQGSNQPQHF
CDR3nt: TGTGCCAGCAGTAACCCTCAACAGGGTAGCAATCAGCCCCAGCATTTT

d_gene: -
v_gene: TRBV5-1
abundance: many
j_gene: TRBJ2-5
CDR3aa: CASSFGQETQYF
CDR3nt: TGCGCCAGCAGCTTCGGACAAGAGACCCAGTACTTC

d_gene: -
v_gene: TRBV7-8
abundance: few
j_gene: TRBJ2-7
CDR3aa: CASSLFEGTYEQYF
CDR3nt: TGTGCCAGCAGCTTATTTGAGGGAACCTACGAGCAGTACTTC

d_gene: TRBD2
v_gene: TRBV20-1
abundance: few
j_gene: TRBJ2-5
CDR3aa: CSAGTSGAQETQYF
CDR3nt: TGCAGTGCTGGGACTAGCGGGGCTCAAGAGACCCAGTACTTC

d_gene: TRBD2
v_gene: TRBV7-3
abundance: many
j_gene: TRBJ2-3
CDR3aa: CASSLNGAGGPDTQYF
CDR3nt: TGTGCCAGCAGCTTAAATGGGGCGGGGGGGCCAGATACGCAGTATTTT

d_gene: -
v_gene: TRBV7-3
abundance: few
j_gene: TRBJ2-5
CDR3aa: CASSLGMGQTQYF
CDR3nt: TGTGCCAGCAGCTTAGGGATGGGACAGACCCAGTACTTC

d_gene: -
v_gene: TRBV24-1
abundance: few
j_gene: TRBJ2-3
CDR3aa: CATGASVDTDTQYF
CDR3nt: TGTGCCACCGGGGCTTCGGTAGACACAGATACGCAGTATTTT

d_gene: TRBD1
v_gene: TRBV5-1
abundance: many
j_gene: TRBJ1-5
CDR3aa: CASSLSTGGQPQHF
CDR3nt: TGCGCCAGCAGCTTAAGTACAGGGGGACAGCCCCAGCATTTT

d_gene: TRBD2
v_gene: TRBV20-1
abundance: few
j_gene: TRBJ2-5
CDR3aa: CSAYTLAAGGPQTQYF
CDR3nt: TGCAGTGCCTATACACTAGCCGCGGGGGGGCCCCAGACCCAGTACTTC

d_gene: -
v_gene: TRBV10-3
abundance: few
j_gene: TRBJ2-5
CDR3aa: CAISESDYQETQYF
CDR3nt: TGTGCCATCAGTGAGTCTGATTACCAAGAGACCCAGTACTTC

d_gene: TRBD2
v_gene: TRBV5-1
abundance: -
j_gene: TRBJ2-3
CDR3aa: CASSRDIAGVTDTQYF
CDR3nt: TGCGCCAGCAGCAGAGACATAGCGGGGGTCACAGATACGCAGTATTTT

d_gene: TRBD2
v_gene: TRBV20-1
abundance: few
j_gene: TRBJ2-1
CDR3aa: CSVVPLAGATVEQFF
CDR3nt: TGCAGTGTGGTCCCTCTAGCGGGGGCTACCGTTGAGCAGTTCTTC

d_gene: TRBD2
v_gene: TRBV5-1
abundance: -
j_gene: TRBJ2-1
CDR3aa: CASSFENRGGRDNEQFF
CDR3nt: TGCGCCAGCAGCTTCGAGAACCGGGGGGGCCGAGACAATGAGCAGTTCTTC

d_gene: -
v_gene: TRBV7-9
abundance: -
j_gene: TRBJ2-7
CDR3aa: CASSPDRYEQYF
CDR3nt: TGTGCCAGCAGCCCAGATCGCTACGAGCAGTACTTC

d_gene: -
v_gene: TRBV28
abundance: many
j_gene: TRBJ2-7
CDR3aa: CASSSSDSYSYEQYF
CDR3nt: -

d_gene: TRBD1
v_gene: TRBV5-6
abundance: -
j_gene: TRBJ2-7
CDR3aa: CASSSRSGTDTYEQYF
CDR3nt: TGTGCCAGCAGCTCAAGGTCCGGGACAGACACCTACGAGCAGTACTTC

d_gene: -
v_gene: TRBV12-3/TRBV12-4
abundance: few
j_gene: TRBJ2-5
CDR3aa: CASNAGRRQETQYF
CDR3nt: TGTGCCAGCAACGCAGGACGGAGACAAGAGACCCAGTACTTC

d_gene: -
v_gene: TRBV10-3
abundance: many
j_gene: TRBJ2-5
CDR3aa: CAISESGGGGQETQYF
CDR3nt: TGTGCCATCAGTGAGTCTGGGGGCGGGGGCCAAGAGACCCAGTACTTC

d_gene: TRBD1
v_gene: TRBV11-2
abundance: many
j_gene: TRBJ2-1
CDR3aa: CASSDPGQSSYNEQFF
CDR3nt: TGTGCCAGCAGCGATCCGGGACAGAGCTCCTACAATGAGCAGTTCTTC

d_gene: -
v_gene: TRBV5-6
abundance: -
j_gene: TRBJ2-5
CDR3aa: CASSLEIRQIGETQYF
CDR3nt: TGTGCCAGCAGCTTGGAGATAAGACAAATAGGCGAGACCCAGTACTTC

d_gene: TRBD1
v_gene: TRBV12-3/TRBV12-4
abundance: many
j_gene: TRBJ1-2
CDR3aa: CASSEETGVGYTF
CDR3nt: TGTGCCAGCAGCGAGGAGACAGGGGTGGGCTACACCTTC

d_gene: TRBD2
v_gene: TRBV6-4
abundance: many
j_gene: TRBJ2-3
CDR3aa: CASSDKRGGTDTQYF
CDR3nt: TGTGCCAGCAGTGACAAGCGGGGAGGCACAGATACGCAGTATTTT

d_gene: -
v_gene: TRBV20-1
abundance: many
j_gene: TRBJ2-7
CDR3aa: CSATPGGAYEQYF
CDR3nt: TGCAGTGCTACGCCGGGGGGCGCATACGAGCAGTACTTC

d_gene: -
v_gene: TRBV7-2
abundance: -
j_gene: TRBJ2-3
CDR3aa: CASSFRTIMGQYF
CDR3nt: TGTGCCAGCAGCTTTAGAACCATTATGGGGCAGTATTTT

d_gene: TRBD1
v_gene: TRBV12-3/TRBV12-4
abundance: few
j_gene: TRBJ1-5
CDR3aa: CASSWDRGQGQPQHF
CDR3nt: TGTGCCAGCAGTTGGGACAGGGGGCAAGGGCAGCCCCAGCATTTT

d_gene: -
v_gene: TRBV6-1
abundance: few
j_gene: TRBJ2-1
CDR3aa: CASSPPGVNEQFF
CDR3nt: TGTGCCAGCAGCCCGCCCGGGGTGAATGAGCAGTTCTTC

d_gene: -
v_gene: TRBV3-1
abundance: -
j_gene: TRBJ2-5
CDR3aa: CASSQERARVAETQYF
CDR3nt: TGTGCCAGCAGCCAAGAGCGGGCCAGGGTGGCGGAGACCCAGTACTTC

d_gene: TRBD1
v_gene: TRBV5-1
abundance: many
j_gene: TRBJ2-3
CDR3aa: CASSLPGQGESNTQYF
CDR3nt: TGCGCCAGCAGCCTCCCGGGACAGGGGGAATCAAATACGCAGTATTTT

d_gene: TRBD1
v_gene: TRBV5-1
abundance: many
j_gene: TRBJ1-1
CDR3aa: CASSFRTGGTEAFF
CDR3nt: TGCGCCAGCAGCTTTAGGACAGGGGGCACTGAAGCTTTCTTT

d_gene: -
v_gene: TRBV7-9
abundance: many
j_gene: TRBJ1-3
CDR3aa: CASSITASSGNTIYF
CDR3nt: TGTGCCAGCAGTATAACAGCGAGCTCTGGAAACACCATATATTTT

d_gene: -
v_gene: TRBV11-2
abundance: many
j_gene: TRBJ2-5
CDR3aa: CASSPGQTQYF
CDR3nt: TGTGCCAGCAGCCCCGGACAGACCCAGTACTTC

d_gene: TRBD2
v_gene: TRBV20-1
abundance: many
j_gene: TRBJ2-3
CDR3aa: CSAGGTSGGADTQYF
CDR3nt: TGCAGTGCAGGGGGGACTAGCGGGGGTGCAGATACGCAGTATTTT

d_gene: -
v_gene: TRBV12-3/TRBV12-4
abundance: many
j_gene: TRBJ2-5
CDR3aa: CASRAQETQYF
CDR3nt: TGTGCCAGCAGGGCTCAAGAGACCCAGTACTTC

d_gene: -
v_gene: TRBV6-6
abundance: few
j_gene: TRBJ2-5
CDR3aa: CASSYGPALSPYF
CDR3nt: TGTGCCAGCAGTTACGGGCCGGCCCTGTCCCCGTACTTC

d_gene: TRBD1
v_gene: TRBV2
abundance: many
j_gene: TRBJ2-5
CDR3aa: CASGTVPFQETQYF
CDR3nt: TGTGCCAGCGGGACAGTACCTTTTCAAGAGACCCAGTACTTC

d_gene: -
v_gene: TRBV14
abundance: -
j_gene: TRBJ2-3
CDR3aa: CASSQEPHKVDTQYF
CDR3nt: TGTGCCAGCAGCCAAGAACCTCATAAAGTAGATACGCAGTATTTT

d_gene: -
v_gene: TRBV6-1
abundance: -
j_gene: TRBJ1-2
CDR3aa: CASSRTGRGNYGYTF
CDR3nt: TGTGCCAGCAGTCGCACGGGACGGGGGAACTATGGCTACACCTTC

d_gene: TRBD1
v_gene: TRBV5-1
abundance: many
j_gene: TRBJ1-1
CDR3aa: CASSLEGQGHYGTEAFF
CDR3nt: TGCGCCAGCAGCTTGGAGGGACAGGGCCACTACGGCACTGAAGCTTTCTTT

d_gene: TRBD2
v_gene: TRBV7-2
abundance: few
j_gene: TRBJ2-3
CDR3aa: CASSPGGRGSTDTQYF
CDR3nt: TGTGCCAGCAGCCCCGGCGGGCGGGGGAGCACAGATACGCAGTATTTT

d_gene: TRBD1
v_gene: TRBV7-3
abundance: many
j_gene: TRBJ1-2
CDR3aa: CASSTGTEVYYGYTF
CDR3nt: TGTGCCAGCAGCACCGGGACAGAAGTATACTATGGCTACACCTTC

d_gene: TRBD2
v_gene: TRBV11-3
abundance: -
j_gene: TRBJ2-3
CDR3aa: CASSPNSGATDTQYF
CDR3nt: TGTGCCAGCAGCCCAAATAGCGGGGCCACAGATACGCAGTATTTT

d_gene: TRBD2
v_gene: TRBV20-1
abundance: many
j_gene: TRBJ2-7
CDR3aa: CSARLAGGLSYEQYF
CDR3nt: TGCAGTGCAAGACTAGCGGGGGGCCTCTCCTACGAGCAGTACTTC

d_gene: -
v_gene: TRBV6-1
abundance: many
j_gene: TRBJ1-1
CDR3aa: CASSEDVAGVRAFF
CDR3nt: TGTGCCAGCAGTGAAGATGTTGCGGGGGTCCGAGCTTTCTTT

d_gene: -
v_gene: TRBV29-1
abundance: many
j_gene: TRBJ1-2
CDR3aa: CSVAVGGYGYTF
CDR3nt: TGCAGCGTTGCGGTGGGAGGCTATGGCTACACCTTC

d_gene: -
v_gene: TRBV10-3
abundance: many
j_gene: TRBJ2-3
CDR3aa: CAISPDLGTDTQYF
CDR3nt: TGTGCCATCAGCCCGGACTTGGGGACAGATACGCAGTATTTT

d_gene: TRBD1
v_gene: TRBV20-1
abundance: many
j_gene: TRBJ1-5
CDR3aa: CSATRATGVSNQPQHF
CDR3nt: TGCAGTGCTACCAGAGCGACAGGGGTAAGCAATCAGCCCCAGCATTTT